The 27 T cell receptor beta chains listed next were all sequenced from one sample in a study of blood T cell repertoires in COVID-19. Generated by immunoSEQ multiplex PCR, the TCRdb table keeps only in-frame clones and is missing some. The sample contains approximately 62,000 clones, 76% of which appear only once. The sequencing sample was made of peripheral blood. The receptors were sampled from a woman aged 45-59 years with active or convalescent COVID-19.

The rearrangement links TRBV10-2 to TRBJ2-2, with 12 bases that match TRBD2. This CDR3 has 17 residues. Germline assignment: CDR1 WSHSY and CDR2 SAAADI. V trimming: 3 bases; J trimming: 0 bases; junction bases outside the gene matches: 2. The CDR3 reads CASSDASGRANTGELFF. DNA for the CDR3: TGCGCCAGCAGTGACGCTAGCGGGAGGGCGAACACCGGGGAGCTGTTTTTT.

The chain couples TRBV10-3 to TRBJ1-2, with no clear D. V was cut by 3 bases and J by 3 bases, with 5 bases left in between. The CDR3 length is 12 residues. The germline gives CDR1 ENHRY, CDR2 SYGVKD. The chain's CDR3 is CAISDRDYGYTF. The DNA of the CDR3 is TGTGCCATCAGTGATCGGGACTATGGCTACACCTTC.

V usage is TRBV7-9 and J usage is TRBJ2-3; D unclear. Germline V gene lookup returns CDR1 SEHNR and CDR2 FQNEAQ (reference sequence). This CDR3 has 13 residues. V dropped 6 bases and J dropped 2 bases, with 9 bases sitting between them. The CDR3 loop reads CASRLQVTDTQYF. Written as DNA, the CDR3 is TGTGCCAGCAGACTACAAGTCACAGATACGCAGTATTTT.

This chain joins TRBV2 and TRBJ2-2, with 11 bases that match TRBD2. This CDR3 has 17 residues. Trimming cost V 2 bases and J 3 bases; bases outside gene matches: 5. Looked up from germline, CDR1 is SNHLY and CDR2 is FYNNEI. DNA for the CDR3: TGTGCCAGCAGTGAATCGCTAGCGGGAGGCCACACCGGGGAGCTGTTTTTT. Encoded protein: CASSESLAGGHTGELFF. The complete variable domain, with remaining parts taken from reference TRBV2 and TRBJ2-2, reads EPEVTQTPSHQVTQMGQEVILRCVPISNHLYFYWYRQILGQKVEFLVSFYNNEISEKSEIFDDQFSVERPDGSNFTLKIRSTKLEDSAMYFCASSESLAGGHTGELFFGEGSRLTVL.

The J gene is TRBJ2-7, the V gene TRBV27; 8 bases line up with TRBD2. Germline-derived CDR1 and CDR2 are MNHEY and SMNVEV (reference sequence). With V trimmed by 7 bases and J by 7 bases, 9 bases remained unmatched. The CDR3 is 13 amino acids. The CDR3: CASTLHGGGEQYF. DNA for the CDR3: TGTGCCAGCACCCTACATGGCGGGGGGGAGCAGTACTTC.

The chain joins TRBV6-2 or TRBV6-3 to TRBJ2-1; 8 nucleotides match TRBD2. CDR1 MNHEY and CDR2 SVGEGT come from the germline V gene. V shed 7 bases and J 6 bases; nucleotides not matched to a gene: 11. The CDR3 has 15 amino acids. CDR3 in amino acids: CASNPSGGRANEQFF. The CDR3 DNA follows: TGTGCCAGCAACCCCTCGGGGGGGAGGGCCAATGAGCAGTTCTTC.

V is TRBV10-3 and J is TRBJ2-7; D is perhaps TRBD1 (6 bases). Deletions cut 6 bases from V and 3 bases from J, with 12 bases between. The CDR3 runs 13 residues. Germline-derived CDR1 and CDR2 are ENHRY and SYGVKD. As DNA, the CDR3 is TGTGCCATCAGAAAGGGGGATGGCTACGAGCAGTACTTC. It encodes CAIRKGDGYEQYF.

This chain connects TRBV3-1 (or the pseudogene TRBV3-2) to TRBJ2-7; 9 nucleotides align to TRBD1. The V segment lost 4 bases and the J segment 2 bases; nucleotides outside the gene matches: 9. The CDR3 has 16 residues. CDR1 is LGHDT, CDR2 YNNKEL, per germline (reference sequence). The DNA of the CDR3 is TGTGCCAGCAGCCCCGGGACAGGGATGATGACCTACGAGCAGTACTTC. Protein product: CASSPGTGMMTYEQYF.

The V and J genes are TRBV7-2 and TRBJ2-7, with TRBD2 matching 8 bases. CDR3 length equals 14 residues. Trimming removed 0 bases from V and 3 bases from J; junction bases left unmatched: 1. Germline V lookup: CDR1 SGHTA, CDR2 FQGNSA. CDR3 in DNA: TGTGCCAGCAGCTTAGCAGCGGGAGTCTACGAGCAGTACTTC. Translation: CASSLAAGVYEQYF. The full variable domain, with the rest looked up from reference TRBV7-2 and TRBJ2-7, is GAGVSQSPSNKVTEKGKDVELRCDPISGHTALYWYRQSLGQGLEFLIYFQGNSAPDKSGLPSDRFSAERTGGSVSTLTIQRTQQEDSAVYLCASSLAAGVYEQYFGPGTRLTVT.

This clone was seen just once. This sequence joins TRBV27 and TRBJ2-5; TRBD2 matches at 11 bases. The CDR3 is 13 residues long. Trimming at V came to 9 bases and at J to 5 bases, leaving 5 bases not matched to a gene. Germline V gene data show CDR1 as MNHEY and CDR2 as SMNVEV (reference sequence). The CDR3, as DNA: TGTGCCAGTAGCGGGAGGGTGAGTGAGACCCAGTACTTC. Its translation: CASSGRVSETQYF.

The rearrangement joins TRBV28 to TRBJ1-4, with 10 bases aligning to TRBD1. CDR1 is MDHEN and CDR2 is SYDVKM in the germline V gene. Trimming took 6 bases from V and 7 from J; bases not matched to a gene: 11. CDR3 length equals 16 residues. CDR3 nucleotide sequence: TGTGCCAGCAGGGGAAACCTGGGACAGGGGACTGAAAAACTGTTTTTT. Residues: CASRGNLGQGTEKLFF.

The chain links TRBV6-5 to TRBJ1-4, with a possible D match to TRBD1 (5 bases). V lost 0 bases and J lost 11, with 10 bases in between. The CDR3 has 13 amino acids. CDR1 and CDR2 (germline): MNHEY, SVGAGI. The CDR3 region is CASSYSGGVKLFF. For the CDR3, the DNA is TGTGCCAGCAGTTACTCTGGGGGGGTTAAACTGTTTTTT.

The chain carries TRBV5-4 and TRBJ1-3; D may be TRBD1 (5 bases). V shed 0 bases and J shed 0 bases, with 10 bases lying between them. This CDR3 is 16 amino acids long. CDR1 SGHNT and CDR2 YYREEE come from the germline V gene (reference sequence). The CDR3 protein is CASSLASGGSGNTIYF. The CDR3 DNA reads as TGTGCCAGCAGCTTGGCCTCGGGGGGCTCTGGAAACACCATATATTTT.

This clone appeared once. The chain uses TRBV27 and TRBJ2-1, with 8 bases that match TRBD2. Germline CDR1 is MNHEY and CDR2 is SMNVEV (reference sequence). There are 13 residues in the CDR3. J gave up 9 bases and V 7 bases, and 8 bases lay outside the gene matches. The CDR3 reads CASTPNAGGEQFF. The CDR3 coding sequence is TGTGCCAGCACTCCTAACGCGGGGGGTGAGCAGTTCTTC.

The chain uses TRBV11-3 and TRBJ2-3; D ambiguous. Germline V gene sequence: CDR1 SGHNT, CDR2 YENEEA. Trimming cost V 0 bases and J 6 bases, with 10 bases left between them. The CDR3 contains 14 residues. CDR3 in amino acids: CASSLDARGDTQYF. CDR3 bases: TGTGCCAGCAGCTTAGATGCCCGAGGCGATACGCAGTATTTT.

This clone was observed a handful of times. The chain carries TRBV4-2 and TRBJ2-3; TRBD2 agrees at 7 bases. J lost 1 base, V lost 3 bases, and 16 bases had no gene match. This CDR3 has 19 amino acids. Germline CDR1 and CDR2: LGHNA and YNFKEQ. CDR3 in amino acids: CASSHQLQGLAGGTDTQYF. In DNA, the CDR3 is TGTGCCAGCAGCCACCAACTCCAGGGCCTGGCGGGGGGCACAGATACGCAGTATTTT.

Only one count was recorded for this clone. The chain couples TRBV4-1 to TRBJ1-1; no definite D call. V lost 1 base, J lost 0 bases, and 18 bases lay in between. The CDR3 length is 18 residues. Germline V gene data show CDR1 as MGHRA and CDR2 as YSYEKL. CDR3 coding DNA: TGCGCCAGCAGCCAAGCATCTATAAAAAACAGCTTGAACACTGAAGCTTTCTTT. The encoded protein is CASSQASIKNSLNTEAFF.

A few counts support this clone. V and J are TRBV5-1 and TRBJ1-1, with 9 bases aligning to TRBD1. Germline CDR1 is SGHRS and CDR2 is YFSETQ. The CDR3 totals 15 residues. The V gene end was trimmed by 6 bases and the J gene end by 0 bases; junction bases not matched to a gene: 6. CDR3 in DNA: TGCGCCAGCATGACAGGGGGAGGGATGAACACTGAAGCTTTCTTT. Protein product: CASMTGGGMNTEAFF.

J is TRBJ1-5 and V is TRBV27; D gene ambiguous. Germline loops: CDR1 MNHEY, CDR2 SMNVEV (reference sequence). The CDR3 consists of 15 residues. V lost 3 bases and J lost 6, with 15 bases in between. This CDR3 reads CASSFDGVGGQPQHF. Here the CDR3 DNA reads TGTGCCAGCAGTTTCGACGGGGTTGGAGGTCAGCCCCAGCATTTT.

By frequency in the sample, this clone is medium-sized. The chain combines TRBV3-1 (or the pseudogene TRBV3-2) with TRBJ1-6; 8 bases match TRBD1. Germline CDR1 LGHDT, CDR2 YNNKEL (reference sequence). Trimming removed 5 bases from V and 7 bases from J; junction bases left unmatched: 16. The CDR3 sequence is 18 residues long. The CDR3: CASSDFPPTGDLNSPLHF. As DNA, the CDR3 is TGTGCCAGCAGCGATTTCCCGCCGACAGGGGATTTAAATTCACCCCTCCACTTT.

V gene TRBV5-4 combines with J gene TRBJ2-2, with 11 bases lining up with TRBD2. The CDR3 extends over 15 amino acids. Germline CDR1 SGHNT, CDR2 YYREEE (reference sequence). V trimming: 5 bases; J trimming: 6 bases; junction bases outside the gene matches: 6. The CDR3 loop is CASRSGTSGSGELFF. CDR3 sequence (DNA): TGTGCCAGCAGATCCGGGACTAGCGGCTCCGGGGAGCTGTTTTTT.

This clone turned up a few times. V usage is TRBV28 and J usage is TRBJ2-1; 9 positions match TRBD2. The ends lost 0 bases at V and 3 bases at J; junction bases unmatched: 6. The CDR3 totals 17 residues. Germline values: CDR1 MDHEN, CDR2 SYDVKM. CDR3 nucleotides: TGTGCCAGCAGTTTATGGTCTAGCGGGATCCTCTACAATGAGCAGTTCTTC. Protein: CASSLWSSGILYNEQFF.

This clone has just one count. The V gene is TRBV25-1, the J gene TRBJ2-1; 8 bases agree with TRBD2. J lost 3 bases, V lost 6 bases, and 7 bases had no gene match. CDR1 MGHDK and CDR2 SYGVNS come from the germline V gene. This CDR3 has 15 residues. The CDR3 nucleotides read TGTGCCAGCAGCCGGGGGGGCGCGATCTACAATGAGCAGTTCTTC. Amino acids: CASSRGGAIYNEQFF.

The chain combines TRBV28 with TRBJ2-3; 8 bases are a match to TRBD2. Trimming took 3 bases from V and 0 from J; bases not matched to a gene: 5. CDR1 and CDR2 from the germline V gene are MDHEN and SYDVKM. This CDR3 comprises 16 residues. The CDR3 nucleotides read TGTGCCAGCAGTTTTACCACTAGCGGTAGCACAGATACGCAGTATTTT. The encoded protein is CASSFTTSGSTDTQYF.

The chain links TRBV5-1 to TRBJ1-6, with 7 bases identical to TRBD1. J gave up 7 bases and V 0 bases, and 10 bases lay outside the gene matches. The length of the CDR3 is 17 residues. The germline V gene encodes CDR1 SGHRS and CDR2 YFSETQ. Here the CDR3 reads CASSLAGTALPNSPLHF. The CDR3 DNA reads TGCGCCAGCAGCTTGGCCGGGACAGCTCTCCCCAATTCACCCCTCCACTTT. Drawing the rest from reference TRBV5-1 and TRBJ1-6, the complete variable domain is KAGVTQTPRYLIKTRGQQVTLSCSPISGHRSVSWYQQTPGQGLQFLFEYFSETQRNKGNFPGRFSGRQFSNSRSEMNVSTLELGDSALYLCASSLAGTALPNSPLHFGNGTRLTVT.

The chain uses TRBV29-1 and TRBJ1-4, with TRBD1 identical over 7 bases. Germline V CDR1 and CDR2: SQVTM, ANQGSEA. The junction had 7 bases not matched to a gene; V was cut back by 6 bases and J by 3 bases. This CDR3 has 14 amino acids. CDR3 coding DNA: TGCAGCGTACGGGGCGGGACAGCTAATGAAAAACTGTTTTTT. It is translated as CSVRGGTANEKLFF.

The V gene is TRBV7-2, the J gene TRBJ1-5; perhaps TRBD1 as D (6 bases). V lost 8 bases and J lost 2, with 10 bases in between. There are 13 residues in the CDR3. Per the germline V gene, CDR1 is SGHTA and CDR2 is FQGNSA. The DNA of the CDR3 is TGTGCCAGCGCTCAGGGGCGCAATCAGCCCCAGCATTTT. Protein sequence: CASAQGRNQPQHF.